These 13 T cell receptor beta chains originate from one sample sequenced in a study of preoperative IRX-2 immunotherapy in early breast cancer. The treatment was: preoperative locoregional IRX-2 cytokine immunotherapy. Repertoires were generated with immunoSEQ multiplex PCR, while TCRdb's copy carries only in-frame clones and drops some. The table has 34,000 or so clones, about 95% seen once; the top ten hold under 6.5%. The specimen was taken from a patient treated with IRX-2 immunotherapy. The receptors shown here come from a human donor with breast cancer.

The chain recombines TRBV18 with TRBJ2-1, with 11 bases identical to TRBD1. This CDR3 is built from 13 residues. Trimming at V came to 6 bases and at J to 8 bases, leaving 3 bases not matched to a gene. Germline V gives CDR1 KGHSH, CDR2 LQKENI. CDR3 region: CASSRTGGYEQFF. The CDR3 region has the DNA TGTGCCAGCTCCCGGACAGGGGGCTATGAGCAGTTCTTC.

The CDR3 DNA follows: TGTGCCAGCAGCCATGCGAATGGGGTGTCTGGTTATGGCTACACCTTC. Translating it yields CASSHANGVSGYGYTF. The V and J genes are TRBV7-3 and TRBJ1-2; unclear D gene. Germline loops: CDR1 SGHTA, CDR2 FQGTGA. The CDR3 covers 16 residues. V gave up 5 bases and J gave up 5 bases, with 21 bases separating them.

In DNA form, the CDR3 reads TGTGCCAGCAGCGTAGATAGGGCTGGGGCCAACGTCCTGACTTTC. Translating it yields CASSVDRAGANVLTF. The gene calls are TRBV9 and TRBJ2-6; no clear D gene. CDR1 SGDLS and CDR2 YYNGEE come from the germline V gene. The CDR3 is made up of 15 amino acids. Trimming took 0 bases from V and 2 from J, leaving 6 bases between them.

The V gene is TRBV7-6, the J gene TRBJ2-3, with a weak D call TRBD1 (5 bases). Between the trimmed V and J ends, which lost 2 bases and 4 bases, there was a span of 10 bases. Germline V gene sequence: CDR1 SGHVS, CDR2 FNYEAQ. CDR3 length equals 14 residues. The CDR3 region has the DNA TGTGCCAGCAGCTTAAGGGGTTCAGCAGATACGCAGTATTTT. This translates into CASSLRGSADTQYF. The whole variable domain, filled in from reference TRBV7-6 and TRBJ2-3, reads GAGVSQSPRYKVTKRGQDVALRCDPISGHVSLYWYRQALGQGPEFLTYFNYEAQQDKSGLPNDRFSAERPEGSISTLTIQRTEQRDSAMYRCASSLRGSADTQYFGPGTRLTVL.

Worth noting for this clone: One junction end disagrees with the germline gene, perhaps due to a read error. V is TRBV7-9 and J is TRBJ1-5, with D maybe TRBD1 (5 bases). Germline V gene lookup returns CDR1 SEHNR and CDR2 FQNEAQ (reference sequence). The CDR3 spans 12 residues. The CDR3 bases are TGTGCCAGCAGCTTAAATCAGGGACCCGGGATTTTT. Protein: CASSLNQGPGIF.

The gene calls are TRBV18 and TRBJ1-2; D perhaps matches TRBD1 (5 bases). Looked up from germline, CDR1 is KGHSH and CDR2 is LQKENI. V lost 5 bases and J lost 6, with 16 bases in between. CDR3 length: 14 amino acids. CDR3 DNA sequence: TGTGCCAGCTCAGGTCCGGGGCTGTCGGATGGCTACACCTTC. Amino acids: CASSGPGLSDGYTF.

This chain links TRBV6-1 with TRBJ1-2; no definite D call. This CDR3 contains 12 residues. Germline-derived CDR1 and CDR2 are MNHNS and SASEGT. Deletions cut 6 bases from V and 3 bases from J, with 8 bases between. The CDR3 protein is CASSALHYGYTF. Written as DNA, the CDR3 is TGTGCCAGCAGCGCTCTCCACTATGGCTACACCTTC.

The chain is built from TRBV2 and TRBJ1-4; tentatively, D is TRBD1 (5 bases). Trimming cost V 4 bases and J 4 bases, with 16 bases left between them. Germline CDR1 SNHLY, CDR2 FYNNEI. This CDR3 has 16 amino acids. The CDR3 here is CASSVNPPGLNEKLFF. CDR3 coding DNA: TGTGCCAGCAGTGTAAACCCCCCGGGACTTAATGAAAAACTGTTTTTT.

The rearrangement uses TRBV10-3 and TRBJ2-7; D gene uncertain. V was pared by 3 bases and J by 4 bases, with 7 bases between. The CDR3 loop spans 12 amino acids. CDR1 and CDR2 (germline): ENHRY, SYGVKD. The CDR3 sequence is CAISEQLYEQYF. The CDR3 DNA follows: TGTGCCATCAGTGAACAGCTATACGAGCAGTACTTC.

This rearrangement joins TRBV25-1 to TRBJ2-5; no firm D call. The J call is doubtful: the DNA matches TRBJ2-7 better. Germline-derived CDR1 and CDR2 are MGHDK and SYGVNS. CDR3 length: 12 residues. The CDR3 here is CASAEALYEQYF. CDR3 DNA sequence: TGTGCCAGCGCAGAGGCGCTCTACGAGCAGTACTTC.

This clone was counted once. This sequence joins TRBV7-9 and TRBJ2-3; D ambiguous. CDR1 SEHNR and CDR2 FQNEAQ come from the germline V gene (reference sequence). The CDR3 contains 13 residues. Deletions cut 2 bases from V and 5 bases from J, with 8 bases between. CDR3 DNA sequence: TGTGCCAGCAGCTTAAAGGTTGGAGATACGCAGTATTTT. It codes for CASSLKVGDTQYF.

Concerning this clone: The conserved phenylalanine or tryptophan is not found at the CDR3 terminus, so this likely reflects a read error. The DNA is omitted, as the CDR3 cannot be located on it reliably, and the CDR3 follows TCRdb's listing. The chain links TRBV28 to TRBJ2-4; TRBD1, the D gene given by the table, was not confirmed from the DNA. Termini included, the CDR3 measures 9 amino acids. CDR1 is MDHEN, CDR2 SYDVKM, per germline. This CDR3 reads CASSSGQRV.

The chain employs TRBV10-3 and TRBJ2-1, with D perhaps TRBD1 or TRBD2 (5 bases each). V was cut by 10 bases and J by 0 bases, with 13 bases left in between. The CDR3 is made up of 14 amino acids. Germline V gene sequence: CDR1 ENHRY, CDR2 SYGVKD. The CDR3 loop reads CASKGSGSYNEQFF. The CDR3 DNA follows: TGTGCCAGCAAGGGGAGCGGCTCCTACAATGAGCAGTTCTTC.